The 6 T cell receptor beta chains in this list originate from one sample, sequenced in a study of CD8+ T cells in alopecia areata. Once RNA had been extracted, it was reverse transcribed into cDNA to act as the sequencing template. Profiled with immunoSEQ multiplex PCR; TCRdb holds only in-frame clones, not every one. This repertoire holds approximately 280,000 clones, and none appear only once. Sorting of pooled cutaneous lymph node cells used CD4, CD8alpha, NKG2D, NKG2ACE and other markers. Material: CD4+ T cells sorted from a lymph node. These receptors were obtained from a C3H/HeJ mouse with alopecia areata. The mouse strain carries the MHC haplotype H2-k.

This clone was seen a handful of times. Here the gene names and germline are mouse. The CDR3 end is not reached by the read, which stops 4 residues before it; the germline J gene fills it in. V gene TRBV17 combines with J gene TRBJ2-7; TRBD1 might be the D (6 bases). The CDR3 covers 15 residues. Germline lookup yields CDR1 MNHDT and CDR2 YYDKIL. This CDR3 is CASSRGQGGGYEQYF. The DNA read from the CDR3 is TGTGCTAGCAGTAGAGGGCAGGGAGGGGGTTAT.

This clone was counted a few times. Gene names and germline match the mouse. The read stops 4 residues short of the end of the CDR3; the missing end is completed from the germline J gene. The V and J genes are TRBV13-1 and TRBJ2-5, with 7 bases aligning to TRBD2. V lost 2 bases and J lost 2; bases outside the gene matches: 5. This CDR3 spans 15 amino acids. In germline, CDR1 is NSHNY, CDR2 SYGAGN. This CDR3 reads CASSESLGVQDTQYF. The DNA read from the CDR3 is TGTGCCAGCAGTGAAAGCCTGGGGGTCCAAGAC.

To note about this clone: Gene and germline names: mouse. The read terminates 4 residues ahead of where the CDR3 ends, so the germline J gene completes it. The rearrangement joins TRBV13-2 to TRBJ2-5; 7 nucleotides align to TRBD2. After removal of 3 bases from V and 2 bases from J, the junction contained 6 bases not matched to a gene. CDR1 is NNHNN and CDR2 is SYGAGS in the germline V gene (reference sequence). This CDR3 comprises 15 residues. The CDR3 region is CASGAPTGAQDTQYF. The CDR3 bases that were read are TGTGCCAGCGGTGCCCCCACTGGGGCCCAAGAC.

This clone has just a few counts. Genes and germline come from the mouse. The read ends 4 residues early relative to the CDR3; the germline J gene fills the gap. This chain links TRBV13-2 with TRBJ2-1; 9 bases agree with TRBD1. J gave up 6 bases and V 3 bases, and 4 bases lay outside the gene matches. CDR3 length equals 14 residues. The V gene's germline CDR1 is NNHNN and CDR2 SYGAGS (reference sequence). CDR3 residues: CASGAPGQGAEQFF. The DNA read from the CDR3 is TGTGCCAGCGGTGCACCGGGACAGGGTGCT.

This clone was found a few times. Gene names follow the mouse nomenclature. From the germline J gene comes the end of the CDR3, since the read stops 4 residues before it. The V and J genes are TRBV14 and TRBJ2-5; 10 bases fit TRBD1. The CDR3 has 16 amino acids. Per the germline V gene, CDR1 is SGHDT and CDR2 is FRDEAV. Partial CDR3 DNA: TGTGCCAGCAGCCCCGTTACCGGGACAGGGGTGGAC. This sequence encodes CASSPVTGTGVD. The whole CDR3 protein is CASSPVTGTGVDTQYF.

There are a few counts of this clone. Here the gene names and germline are mouse. The read terminates 4 residues before the CDR3 end, so the remaining end is supplied by the germline J gene. The J gene is TRBJ2-2, the V gene TRBV13-1; TRBD2 agrees at 13 bases. Germline V gene sequence: CDR1 NSHNY, CDR2 SYGAGN. This CDR3 has 17 residues. The V and J ends lost 5 bases and 0 bases, in that order; junction bases with no gene match: 4. CDR3 bases read: TGTGCCAGCAGGCTGGGACTGGGGGGGGCAAACACCGGG. Translated, it gives CASRLGLGGANTG. The CDR3 in full is CASRLGLGGANTGQLYF.